This T cell receptor beta chain appears in the sequencing data of a study of beta chain features in type 1 diabetes. Findings and limits, study-wide: Moderate yet significant TCRB CDR3 shortening was seen in Type 1 diabetes patients in all four CD4+ subsets. PCR may have favored shorter templates equally in patients and controls.

Every bit of the isolated RNA underwent reverse transcription, so sequencing read expressed TCRB transcripts. Some clones are missing from TCRdb's copy, which holds only in-frame ones; the method was immunoSEQ multiplex PCR. The sample lists hundreds of thousands of clones, over 11% occurring once. This clone was detected a few times. Antigen specificity is unknown. This CDR3 has 11 amino acids. Deletions cut 8 bases from V and 3 bases from J, with 11 bases between. Germline CDR1 GTSNPN, CDR2 SVGIG (reference sequence). Material: naive CD4+ T cells from blood. The TCR was taken from a man between 18 and 35 years old with type 1 diabetes. The V and J genes are TRBV30 and TRBJ2-7, with D possibly TRBD1 on 6 matching bases. Here the CDR3 DNA reads TGTGCCGGTCGACAGGTCTACGAGCAGTACTTC. It translates to CAGRQVYEQYF.